Listed below are T cell receptor beta chains from one sample, sequenced in a study of blood T cell repertoires in COVID-19. Produced via immunoSEQ multiplex PCR; TCRdb's table is partial and in-frame only. The sample includes 180,000 or so clones, approximately 83% seen only once; the top ten take roughly 6.9%. Material for sequencing was PBMCs or T cells enriched from blood (not recorded which). These receptors all stem from a man aged 35 to 55 who had recovered from COVID-19. Each CDR3 is given with its conserved first and last residue. The D gene is left open where the match is weak. Size values are once, few and many counts, or a class for expanded clones, and some rows have none.

TRBJ2-3 | - | TRBV7-6 | TRBD1 | CASSPRGQPLTDTQYF | TGTGCCAGCAGCCCGAGGGGACAGCCCCTGACAGATACGCAGTATTTT
TRBJ1-4 | - | TRBV4-3 | TRBD1 | CASSPREGQLEKLFF | TGCGCCAGCTCTCCCCGGGAGGGACAGTTAGAAAAACTGTTTTTT
TRBJ2-5 | - | TRBV4-3 | - | CASSQDPRQETQYF | TGCGCCAGCAGCCAAGATCCCAGGCAAGAGACCCAGTACTTC
TRBJ2-5 | - | TRBV4-2 | TRBD1 | CASSRGDRGSLETQYF | TGTGCCAGCAGCCGAGGAGACAGGGGGTCGTTGGAGACCCAGTACTTC
TRBJ1-5 | - | TRBV9 | - | CASSATGVGQPQHF | TGTGCCAGCAGCGCGACAGGCGTAGGGCAGCCCCAGCATTTT
TRBJ1-2 | few | TRBV9 | - | CASSAELRSPNYGYTF | TGTGCCAGCAGCGCCGAACTACGGTCACCGAACTATGGCTACACCTTC
TRBJ1-1 | - | TRBV3-1/TRBV3-2 | - | CASSHARPDRLNTEAFF | TGTGCCAGCAGCCATGCACGACCCGACAGGTTGAACACTGAAGCTTTCTTT
TRBJ1-2 | - | TRBV2 | - | CASKPGGGFYGYTF | TGTGCCAGCAAACCCGGGGGGGGCTTTTATGGCTACACCTTC
TRBJ1-1 | - | TRBV6-5 | - | CASSPPQGLNTEAFF | TGTGCCAGCAGTCCCCCACAGGGCCTGAACACTGAAGCTTTCTTT
TRBJ1-1 | - | TRBV20-1 | - | CSASEPGYTEAFF | TGCAGTGCTAGTGAACCGGGATACACTGAAGCTTTCTTT
TRBJ1-3 | once | TRBV19 | - | CASRVSSGNTIYF | TGTGCCAGTAGGGTGAGCTCTGGAAACACCATATATTTT
TRBJ2-7 | - | TRBV2 | - | CASSENGSYEQYF | TGTGCCAGCAGTGAGAACGGCTCCTACGAGCAGTACTTC
TRBJ2-2 | - | TRBV30 | TRBD1 | CAWSVVVTGSFTGELFF | TGTGCCTGGAGTGTGGTGGTGACAGGGAGTTTCACCGGGGAGCTGTTTTTT
TRBJ1-5 | - | TRBV18 | TRBD1 | CASSPDRDQPQHF | TGTGCCAGCTCCCCGGACAGGGATCAGCCCCAGCATTTT
TRBJ2-5 | - | TRBV5-1 | TRBD1 | CASSIETGQWETQYF | TGCGCCAGCAGCATAGAGACAGGGCAGTGGGAGACCCAGTACTTC
TRBJ1-2 | - | TRBV4-1 | TRBD1 | CASSQEGGQGAPSPYGYTF | TGCGCCAGCAGCCAAGAAGGCGGCCAGGGGGCACCAAGCCCCTATGGCTACACCTTC
TRBJ1-2 | - | TRBV28 | TRBD1 | CASSSPGQGAVGYTF | TGTGCCAGCAGTTCCCCGGGACAGGGGGCTGTTGGCTACACCTTC
TRBJ1-6 | - | TRBV15 | - | CATSRDQELPGTYSPLHF | TGTGCCACCAGCAGAGATCAGGAACTCCCGGGAACTTATTCACCCCTCCACTTT
TRBJ1-2 | - | TRBV5-5 | TRBD1 | CASSSGQGNQLWGYTF | TGTGCCAGCAGCTCCGGACAGGGAAACCAGCTATGGGGCTACACCTTC
TRBJ1-2 | - | TRBV5-1 | - | CASSLQPSDYGYTF | TGCGCCAGCAGCTTACAGCCTTCTGACTATGGCTACACCTTC
TRBJ1-1 | - | TRBV18 | - | CASSLMWGGGNTEAFF | TGTGCCAGCTCACTGATGTGGGGAGGGGGGAACACTGAAGCTTTCTTT
TRBJ1-1 | - | TRBV6-5 | - | CASIPVLNTEAFF | TGTGCCAGCATCCCCGTATTGAACACTGAAGCTTTCTTT
TRBJ1-5 | - | TRBV6-5 | - | CASSSGLEGQPQHF | TGTGCCAGCAGTTCAGGGTTGGAGGGGCAGCCCCAGCATTTT
TRBJ2-2 | once | TRBV5-1 | TRBD2 | CASSFASTPGRGSGELFF | TGCGCCAGCAGCTTCGCATCGACCCCGGGGCGGGGGAGCGGGGAGCTGTTTTTT
TRBJ1-2 | - | TRBV7-2 | TRBD1 | CASSVMTGVLYGYTF | TGTGCCAGCAGTGTAATGACAGGGGTCCTCTATGGCTACACCTTC
TRBJ2-7 | - | TRBV4-1 | TRBD2 | CASSLWERGSSYEQYF | TGCGCCAGCAGCCTCTGGGAGCGGGGGTCCTCCTACGAGCAGTACTTC
TRBJ2-7 | - | TRBV28 | TRBD2 | CASSLESSGGIYEQYF | TGTGCCAGCAGTTTAGAGTCTAGCGGGGGAATCTACGAGCAGTACTTC
TRBJ2-5 | - | TRBV5-1 | - | CASSSTEQETQYF | TGCGCCAGCAGCTCGACAGAGCAAGAGACCCAGTACTTC
TRBJ1-1 | - | TRBV7-2 | TRBD1 | CASSSQGDPEAFF | TGTGCCAGCAGCTCGCAGGGGGACCCTGAAGCTTTCTTT
TRBJ2-4 | - | TRBV15 | - | CATSRDRGFPEKNIQYF | TGTGCCACCAGCAGAGATAGGGGTTTTCCGGAGAAAAACATTCAGTACTTC
TRBJ1-1 | few | TRBV10-3 | TRBD1 | CATGTDNMNTEAFF | TGTGCCACCGGGACAGACAACATGAACACTGAAGCTTTCTTT
TRBJ2-3 | - | TRBV5-1 | TRBD1 | CASSLEGASTDTQYF | TGCGCCAGCAGCTTGGAGGGGGCTAGCACAGATACGCAGTATTTT
TRBJ2-1 | - | TRBV19 | - | CASSIDRLISYNEQFF | TGTGCCAGTAGTATTGATCGGTTAATCTCCTACAATGAGCAGTTCTTC
TRBJ1-2 | - | TRBV7-9 | - | CASTPGQGNYGYTF | TGTGCCAGCACGCCCGGGCAGGGGAACTATGGCTACACCTTC
TRBJ1-6 | - | TRBV7-2 | - | CASSLDRVAASPLHF | TGTGCCAGCAGCTTAGACAGGGTTGCCGCTTCACCCCTCCACTTT
TRBJ2-1 | - | TRBV3-1/TRBV3-2 | - | CASSVGNSNNEQFF | TGTGCCAGCAGCGTCGGGAATTCGAACAATGAGCAGTTCTTC
TRBJ1-1 | - | TRBV10-1 | TRBD1 | CASRPGQGNTEAFF | TGCGCCAGCAGACCGGGACAGGGGAACACTGAAGCTTTCTTT
TRBJ2-5 | - | TRBV7-8 | TRBD1 | CASSPRRRTGQETQYF | TGTGCCAGCAGCCCACGACGACGGACAGGGCAGGAGACCCAGTACTTC
TRBJ1-1 | - | TRBV25-1 | - | CASSETGPATEAFF | TGTGCCAGCAGTGAAACTGGGCCGGCCACTGAAGCTTTCTTT
TRBJ2-1 | - | TRBV9 | - | CASSVEVGGLYNEQFF | TGTGCCAGCAGCGTAGAGGTGGGGGGGCTTTACAATGAGCAGTTCTTC
TRBJ1-4 | - | TRBV19 | - | CASSNRASNEKLFF | TGTGCCAGTTCAAACCGCGCCTCTAATGAAAAACTGTTTTTT